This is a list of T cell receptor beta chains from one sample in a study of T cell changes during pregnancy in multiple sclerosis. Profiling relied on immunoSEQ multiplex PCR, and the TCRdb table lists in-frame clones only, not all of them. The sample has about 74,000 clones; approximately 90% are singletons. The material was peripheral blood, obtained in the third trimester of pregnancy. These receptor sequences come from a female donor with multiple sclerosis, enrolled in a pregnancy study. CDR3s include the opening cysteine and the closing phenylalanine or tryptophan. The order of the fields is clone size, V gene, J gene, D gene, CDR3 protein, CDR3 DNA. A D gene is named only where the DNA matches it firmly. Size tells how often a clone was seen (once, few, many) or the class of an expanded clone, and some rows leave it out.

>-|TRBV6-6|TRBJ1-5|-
CASGQGRPDQPQHF
TGTGCCAGCGGTCAGGGCAGGCCTGATCAGCCCCAGCATTTT
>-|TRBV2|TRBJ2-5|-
CASSETRQGFAQYF
TGTGCCAGCAGTGAAACGCGCCAGGGGTTCGCCCAGTACTTC
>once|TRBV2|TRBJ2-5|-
CASSQQGLRETQYF
TGTGCCAGCAGTCAACAGGGTTTGCGGGAGACCCAGTACTTC
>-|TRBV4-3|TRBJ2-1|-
CASSQDRDTYNEQFF
TGCGCCAGCAGCCAAGATCGAGACACCTACAATGAGCAGTTCTTC
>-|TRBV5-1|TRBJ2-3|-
CASSLVGAETDTQYF
TGCGCCAGCAGCTTGGTAGGGGCGGAGACAGATACGCAGTATTTT
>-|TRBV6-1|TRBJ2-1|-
CASSEETGSYNEQFF
TGTGCCAGCAGTGAGGAGACAGGCTCCTACAATGAGCAGTTCTTC
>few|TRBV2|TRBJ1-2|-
CASTYAGREGYTF
TGTGCCAGCACCTACGCAGGGCGAGAGGGCTACACCTTC
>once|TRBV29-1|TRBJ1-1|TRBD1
CSVDSPGQGYTEAFF
TGCAGCGTTGACTCCCCGGGACAGGGCTACACTGAAGCTTTCTTT
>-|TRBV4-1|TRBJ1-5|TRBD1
CASSPGAGGGGNQPQHF
TGCGCCAGCAGCCCTGGGGCAGGGGGCGGTGGCAATCAGCCCCAGCATTTT
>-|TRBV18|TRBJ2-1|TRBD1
CASSTGTAMIHEQFF
TGTGCCAGCTCAACCGGGACAGCCATGATCCATGAGCAGTTCTTC
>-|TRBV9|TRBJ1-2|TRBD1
CASSAYGTGGYGYTF
TGTGCCAGCAGCGCCTACGGGACAGGGGGCTATGGCTACACCTTC
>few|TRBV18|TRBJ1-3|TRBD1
CASSQSGTGAGNTIYF
TGTGCCAGCTCACAATCCGGGACAGGGGCTGGAAACACCATATATTTT
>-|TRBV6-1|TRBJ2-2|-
CASITAGGSTGELFF
TGTGCCAGCATAACGGCGGGCGGGTCTACCGGGGAGCTGTTTTTT
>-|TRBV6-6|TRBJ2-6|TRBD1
CASSSIDRGRANVLTF
TGTGCCAGCAGCTCCATAGACAGGGGAAGGGCCAACGTCCTGACTTTC
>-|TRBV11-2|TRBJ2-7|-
CASSLGSRISYEQYF
TGTGCCAGCAGCTTAGGTTCCAGGATCTCCTACGAGCAGTACTTC
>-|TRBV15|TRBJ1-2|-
CATSRDLEGEVAGYTF
TGTGCCACCAGCAGAGATCTTGAAGGGGAGGTAGCTGGCTACACCTTC
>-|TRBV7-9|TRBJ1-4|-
CASSSTGGTNEKLFF
TGTGCCAGCAGCTCGACGGGTGGTACTAATGAAAAACTGTTTTTT
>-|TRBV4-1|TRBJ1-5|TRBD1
CASSPRDRGSEPQHF
TGCGCCAGCAGCCCTCGGGACAGGGGGTCGGAGCCCCAGCATTTT
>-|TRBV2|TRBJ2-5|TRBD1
CASSLTGGAETQYF
TGTGCCAGCAGTCTCACAGGGGGCGCAGAGACCCAGTACTTC
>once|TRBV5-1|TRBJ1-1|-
CASSVQGPSTEAFF
TGCGCCAGCAGCGTACAGGGACCGAGCACTGAAGCTTTCTTT
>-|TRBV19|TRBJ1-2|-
CASSLPARQGYGYTF
TGTGCCAGTAGTCTCCCCGCCAGGCAGGGCTATGGCTACACCTTC
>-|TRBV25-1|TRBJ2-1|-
CASSTSISYNEQFF
TGTGCCAGCAGTACGAGTATTAGCTACAATGAGCAGTTCTTC